This is a list of T cell receptor beta chains from one sample in a study of cytomegalovirus exposure and HLA in healthy donors. Profiling relied on immunoSEQ multiplex PCR, and the TCRdb table lists in-frame clones only, not all of them. The profile shows some 100,000 clones, around 75% of them singletons. What was sequenced was PBMCs. These receptors were obtained from a woman younger than 30 in good health and CMV-seropositive. The CDR3 runs from the conserved cysteine through the conserved F or W. The D gene is left open where the match is weak. The size entry is marked missing in some rows and otherwise reads once, few, many or a size class.

v_gene: TRBV27; d_gene: TRBD2; abundance: once; j_gene: TRBJ2-7; CDR3aa: CASSLSFRTSGNYEQYF; CDR3nt: TGTGCCAGCAGTTTATCGTTTCGGACTAGCGGAAACTACGAGCAGTACTTC
v_gene: TRBV7-7; d_gene: -; abundance: -; j_gene: TRBJ1-1; CDR3aa: CASSPSTDTEAFF; CDR3nt: TGTGCCAGCAGCCCATCCACGGACACTGAAGCTTTCTTT
v_gene: TRBV29-1; d_gene: TRBD2; abundance: -; j_gene: TRBJ2-1; CDR3aa: CSVGGTSGSTQFF; CDR3nt: TGCAGCGTAGGCGGGACTAGCGGGAGTACCCAGTTCTTC
v_gene: TRBV7-3; d_gene: -; abundance: -; j_gene: TRBJ2-1; CDR3aa: CASSPGKKDEQFF; CDR3nt: TGTGCCAGCAGCCCGGGGAAAAAGGATGAGCAGTTCTTC
v_gene: TRBV4-3; d_gene: TRBD1; abundance: -; j_gene: TRBJ2-7; CDR3aa: CASSQVHDRVPYEQYF; CDR3nt: TGCGCCAGCAGCCAAGTCCACGACAGGGTCCCATACGAGCAGTACTTC
v_gene: TRBV27; d_gene: TRBD2; abundance: -; j_gene: TRBJ2-7; CDR3aa: CASSPGREFVYEQYF; CDR3nt: TGTGCCAGCAGCCCCGGGAGGGAGTTCGTCTACGAGCAGTACTTC
v_gene: TRBV7-9; d_gene: -; abundance: -; j_gene: TRBJ2-5; CDR3aa: CASSHVGVLFWRETQYF; CDR3nt: TGTGCCAGCAGCCATGTAGGGGTTCTCTTCTGGAGAGAGACCCAGTACTTC
v_gene: TRBV18; d_gene: -; abundance: -; j_gene: TRBJ2-1; CDR3aa: CASSPPSTTSEQFF; CDR3nt: TGTGCCAGCTCACCACCGTCGACGACAAGTGAGCAGTTCTTC
v_gene: TRBV7-8; d_gene: -; abundance: -; j_gene: TRBJ1-5; CDR3aa: CASSLAGRTVPSNQPQHF; CDR3nt: TGTGCCAGCAGCTTAGCGGGCCGGACAGTTCCTAGCAATCAGCCCCAGCATTTT
v_gene: TRBV6-4; d_gene: -; abundance: -; j_gene: TRBJ2-1; CDR3aa: CASSDGLARDYNEQFF; CDR3nt: TGTGCCAGCAGTGACGGCCTAGCCCGAGACTACAATGAGCAGTTCTTC
v_gene: TRBV7-9; d_gene: TRBD1; abundance: few; j_gene: TRBJ1-5; CDR3aa: CASSRQGPSNQPQHF; CDR3nt: TGTGCCAGCAGCAGACAGGGGCCTAGCAATCAGCCCCAGCATTTT
v_gene: TRBV6-8; d_gene: -; abundance: -; j_gene: TRBJ1-3; CDR3aa: CASKDYPDNTIYF; CDR3nt: TGTGCCAGCAAGGACTATCCGGATAACACCATATATTTT
v_gene: TRBV5-1; d_gene: TRBD1; abundance: -; j_gene: TRBJ2-1; CDR3aa: CASASTQGAINEQFF; CDR3nt: TGCGCCAGCGCAAGCACACAGGGGGCAATCAATGAGCAGTTCTTC
v_gene: TRBV23-1; d_gene: -; abundance: once; j_gene: TRBJ2-3; CDR3aa: CASSRNLQGGGDTQYF; CDR3nt: TGCGCCAGCAGTCGAAACCTTCAGGGGGGAGGAGATACGCAGTATTTT
v_gene: TRBV30; d_gene: -; abundance: -; j_gene: TRBJ2-7; CDR3aa: CAWSSSEGYEQYF; CDR3nt: TGTGCCTGGAGTTCGAGCGAGGGCTACGAGCAGTACTTC
v_gene: TRBV30; d_gene: -; abundance: -; j_gene: TRBJ2-6; CDR3aa: CAWGSGMSANVLTF; CDR3nt: TGTGCCTGGGGTTCCGGGATGAGTGCCAACGTCCTGACTTTC
v_gene: TRBV7-7; d_gene: TRBD1; abundance: -; j_gene: TRBJ2-7; CDR3aa: CASSLGPDRVYEQYF; CDR3nt: TGTGCTAGCAGCTTAGGTCCGGACAGGGTCTACGAGCAGTACTTC
v_gene: TRBV19; d_gene: TRBD2; abundance: -; j_gene: TRBJ2-7; CDR3aa: CASSMTSSIEQYF; CDR3nt: TGTGCCAGTAGTATGACTAGCTCCATCGAGCAGTACTTC
v_gene: TRBV7-2; d_gene: TRBD1; abundance: -; j_gene: TRBJ2-3; CDR3aa: CASSLMLGQGVENTQYF; CDR3nt: TGTGCCAGCAGCCTTATGCTGGGACAGGGGGTGGAAAATACGCAGTATTTT
v_gene: TRBV4-3; d_gene: TRBD1; abundance: few; j_gene: TRBJ2-3; CDR3aa: CASSQGGQGRTDTQYF; CDR3nt: TGCGCCAGCAGCCAAGGGGGACAGGGGCGCACAGATACGCAGTATTTT
v_gene: TRBV9; d_gene: TRBD2; abundance: -; j_gene: TRBJ2-1; CDR3aa: CASSSRGTSGIGVPYNEQFF; CDR3nt: TGTGCCAGCAGCTCCCGGGGGACTAGCGGGATCGGAGTACCCTACAATGAGCAGTTCTTC
v_gene: TRBV19; d_gene: -; abundance: -; j_gene: TRBJ1-2; CDR3aa: CASGTPLLVAGYTF; CDR3nt: TGTGCCAGTGGGACACCTCTCCTTGTTGCTGGCTACACCTTC
v_gene: TRBV6-5; d_gene: TRBD1; abundance: -; j_gene: TRBJ1-3; CDR3aa: CASSYGQGSGNTIYF; CDR3nt: TGTGCCAGCAGCTATGGACAGGGGTCTGGAAACACCATATATTTT
v_gene: TRBV6-1; d_gene: TRBD1; abundance: -; j_gene: TRBJ2-7; CDR3aa: CASSPPGQGPLTYF; CDR3nt: TGTGCCAGCAGCCCTCCGGGACAGGGGCCCCTAACGTACTTC
v_gene: TRBV27; d_gene: TRBD1; abundance: -; j_gene: TRBJ1-1; CDR3aa: CASSLSWTGDTEAFF; CDR3nt: TGTGCCAGCAGTTTATCGTGGACAGGGGACACTGAAGCTTTCTTT
v_gene: TRBV6-1; d_gene: -; abundance: -; j_gene: TRBJ1-3; CDR3aa: CASSTGGQNTIYF; CDR3nt: TGTGCCAGTTCGACAGGAGGTCAAAACACCATATATTTT
v_gene: TRBV14; d_gene: -; abundance: -; j_gene: TRBJ1-1; CDR3aa: CASSQGVEAFF; CDR3nt: TGTGCCAGCAGCCAGGGAGTCGAAGCTTTCTTT
v_gene: TRBV14; d_gene: -; abundance: few; j_gene: TRBJ1-2; CDR3aa: CASSQQGQYYGYTF; CDR3nt: TGTGCCAGCAGCCAACAAGGACAGTACTATGGCTACACCTTC
v_gene: TRBV27; d_gene: TRBD2; abundance: -; j_gene: TRBJ2-7; CDR3aa: CASKRLAGSYEQYF; CDR3nt: TGTGCCAGCAAGAGACTAGCGGGGTCCTACGAGCAGTACTTC
v_gene: TRBV4-3; d_gene: TRBD2; abundance: -; j_gene: TRBJ2-3; CDR3aa: CASSQDLPGGGTDTQYF; CDR3nt: TGCGCCAGCAGCCAAGATTTACCGGGAGGGGGCACAGATACGCAGTATTTT
v_gene: TRBV30; d_gene: TRBD2; abundance: -; j_gene: TRBJ2-1; CDR3aa: CAWNAGLASDEQFF; CDR3nt: TGTGCCTGGAACGCCGGACTAGCTTCCGATGAGCAGTTCTTC
v_gene: TRBV4-2; d_gene: -; abundance: -; j_gene: TRBJ1-1; CDR3aa: CASSQEVLFHTDTEAFF; CDR3nt: TGTGCCAGCAGCCAAGAGGTTCTGTTCCACACAGACACTGAAGCTTTCTTT
v_gene: TRBV11-3; d_gene: TRBD2; abundance: -; j_gene: TRBJ2-1; CDR3aa: CASSPVAGGTYNEQFF; CDR3nt: TGTGCCAGCAGTCCCGTAGCGGGGGGCACCTACAATGAGCAGTTCTTC
v_gene: TRBV15; d_gene: TRBD1; abundance: once; j_gene: TRBJ1-1; CDR3aa: CATSRDRGLGTEAFF; CDR3nt: TGTGCCACCAGCAGAGATAGGGGGCTGGGCACTGAAGCTTTCTTT
v_gene: TRBV13; d_gene: TRBD1; abundance: -; j_gene: TRBJ2-5; CDR3aa: CASSLGQGAETQYF; CDR3nt: TGTGCCAGCAGCTTGGGACAGGGGGCCGAGACCCAGTACTTC
v_gene: TRBV7-2; d_gene: -; abundance: -; j_gene: TRBJ1-3; CDR3aa: CASSLGAVSGNTIYF; CDR3nt: TGTGCCAGCAGCTTAGGGGCAGTTTCTGGAAACACCATATATTTT
v_gene: TRBV30; d_gene: TRBD1; abundance: -; j_gene: TRBJ1-2; CDR3aa: CAWRVTGGKTYGYTF; CDR3nt: TGTGCCTGGAGGGTGACAGGGGGCAAGACTTATGGCTACACCTTC
v_gene: TRBV27; d_gene: TRBD2; abundance: -; j_gene: TRBJ2-1; CDR3aa: CASRGLGGYEQFF; CDR3nt: TGTGCCAGCAGAGGACTAGGAGGGTATGAGCAGTTCTTC
v_gene: TRBV5-4; d_gene: TRBD1; abundance: -; j_gene: TRBJ2-7; CDR3aa: CASSYRDRAYEQYF; CDR3nt: TGTGCCAGCAGCTACCGGGACAGAGCCTACGAGCAGTACTTC
v_gene: TRBV19; d_gene: TRBD1; abundance: once; j_gene: TRBJ2-7; CDR3aa: CASSMGQSTYEQYF; CDR3nt: TGTGCCAGTAGTATGGGACAGAGCACCTACGAGCAGTACTTC
v_gene: TRBV29-1; d_gene: TRBD2; abundance: -; j_gene: TRBJ2-1; CDR3aa: CSVARETYNEQFF; CDR3nt: TGCAGCGTTGCGCGGGAGACCTACAATGAGCAGTTCTTC
v_gene: TRBV30; d_gene: -; abundance: -; j_gene: TRBJ2-1; CDR3aa: CAWSGGPQEQFF; CDR3nt: TGTGCCTGGAGTGGGGGGCCGCAAGAGCAGTTCTTC
v_gene: TRBV7-2; d_gene: -; abundance: few; j_gene: TRBJ2-7; CDR3aa: CASSLARAEQQYF; CDR3nt: TGTGCCAGCAGCCTGGCGAGGGCGGAACAGCAGTACTTC
v_gene: TRBV7-6; d_gene: TRBD2; abundance: -; j_gene: TRBJ2-2; CDR3aa: CARRGATGELFF; CDR3nt: TGTGCCCGGCGGGGGGCCACCGGGGAGCTGTTTTTT
v_gene: TRBV27; d_gene: TRBD1; abundance: -; j_gene: TRBJ1-2; CDR3aa: CASSPGTGEANYGYTF; CDR3nt: TGTGCCAGCAGTCCCGGGACAGGAGAAGCTAACTATGGCTACACCTTC
v_gene: TRBV28; d_gene: TRBD2; abundance: -; j_gene: TRBJ2-7; CDR3aa: CASSPGLAVPKYF; CDR3nt: TGTGCCAGCAGTCCGGGACTAGCGGTCCCGAAGTACTTC
v_gene: TRBV6-1; d_gene: -; abundance: -; j_gene: TRBJ1-1; CDR3aa: CASRGSKNTEAFF; CDR3nt: TGTGCCAGCAGGGGCTCCAAGAACACTGAAGCTTTCTTT
v_gene: TRBV7-7; d_gene: TRBD2; abundance: -; j_gene: TRBJ2-1; CDR3aa: CASSQRLAGLDYNEQFF; CDR3nt: TGTGCTAGCAGCCAAAGACTAGCGGGATTAGATTACAATGAGCAGTTCTTC
v_gene: TRBV4-3; d_gene: TRBD2; abundance: -; j_gene: TRBJ2-2; CDR3aa: CASSQDRRGYTGELFF; CDR3nt: TGCGCCAGCAGCCAAGATAGGCGGGGGTACACCGGGGAGCTGTTTTTT
v_gene: TRBV25-1; d_gene: -; abundance: many; j_gene: TRBJ1-4; CDR3aa: CASKQGTEKLFF; CDR3nt: TGTGCCAGCAAACAGGGCACCGAAAAACTGTTTTTT
v_gene: TRBV5-4; d_gene: TRBD1; abundance: -; j_gene: TRBJ2-7; CDR3aa: CASSGGQGTGSYEQYF; CDR3nt: TGTGCCAGCAGCGGAGGACAGGGTACAGGCTCCTACGAGCAGTACTTC
v_gene: TRBV29-1; d_gene: TRBD1; abundance: few; j_gene: TRBJ2-3; CDR3aa: CSSGQGNTDTQYF; CDR3nt: TGCAGCAGTGGACAGGGTAACACAGATACGCAGTATTTT
v_gene: TRBV7-9; d_gene: TRBD2; abundance: -; j_gene: TRBJ2-7; CDR3aa: CASSYREGGPPYEQYF; CDR3nt: TGTGCCAGCAGCTACCGGGAGGGGGGCCCTCCCTACGAGCAGTACTTC